Listed below are T cell receptor beta chains from one sample, sequenced in a study of OX40 agonist ivuxolimab in advanced cancers. Clones were read by immunoSEQ multiplex PCR, and TCRdb kept only the in-frame ones, dropping some. The table has approximately 44,000 clones, approximately 90% seen once; the top ten hold 25% to 35%. Sequences were derived from CD4+ or CD8+ T cells sorted from blood, sampled in a trial of the OX40 agonist ivuxolimab. These receptors all come from an adult with an advanced solid tumor such as melanoma, head and neck, liver or kidney cancer. CDR3s include the opening cysteine and the closing phenylalanine or tryptophan. A D gene is named only where the DNA matches it firmly. Clone size is given for some rows only: seen once, a few or many times, or a class if the clone is expanded.

>TRBV2|TRBJ1-6|-|-
TGTGCCAGCATCTGGGGGGGAGGGAATTCACCCCTCCACTTT
CASIWGGGNSPLHF
>TRBV28|TRBJ1-5|-|-
TGTGCCAGCAGTTGGCAAGATCGCAATCAGCCCCAGCATTTT
CASSWQDRNQPQHF
>TRBV4-1|TRBJ2-5|-|-
TGCGCCAGCAGCCAAGGCCTCGGGATCCAAGAGACCCAGTACTTC
CASSQGLGIQETQYF
>TRBV4-1|TRBJ2-1|-|-
TGCGCCAGCAGCGCGATCCGCCTGGGGAATGAGCAGTTCTTC
CASSAIRLGNEQFF
>TRBV27|TRBJ1-1|TRBD1|-
TGTGCCAGCAGGACAGGGGGCACTGAAGCTTTCTTT
CASRTGGTEAFF
>TRBV11-2|TRBJ2-5|-|-
TGTGCCAGCAGCTTAAAGGGGAGGAAGACCCAGTACTTC
CASSLKGRKTQYF
>TRBV5-4|TRBJ2-1|TRBD1|-
TGTGCCAGCAGCGAAGACAGGGAGTACAATGAGCAGTTCTTC
CASSEDREYNEQFF
>TRBV30|TRBJ2-7|-|-
TGTGCCTGGGCCGGGGGAAGGGCTTACGAGCAGTACTTC
CAWAGGRAYEQYF
>TRBV15|TRBJ2-1|-|-
TGTGCCACCAGCCTGGACTGGAGCTCCTACAATGAGCAGTTCTTC
CATSLDWSSYNEQFF
>TRBV11-2|TRBJ2-7|-|-
TGTGCCAGCAGCTTTGGAACGGCCTACGAGCAGTACTTC
CASSFGTAYEQYF
>TRBV11-3|TRBJ2-6|-|-
TGTGCCAGCAGCACTATACCTCGACAAAGTCGGGCCAACGTCCTGACTTTC
CASSTIPRQSRANVLTF
>TRBV7-9|TRBJ2-3|-|-
TGTGCCAGCAGCACCGATGGGACAAACTTGAGGGATACGCAGTATTTT
CASSTDGTNLRDTQYF
>TRBV4-3|TRBJ1-1|-|once
TGCGCCAGCAGCCAAGAGTTAGGGGTAAGGTACATGAACACTGAAGCTTTCTTT
CASSQELGVRYMNTEAFF
>TRBV5-5|TRBJ2-3|-|once
TGTGCCAGCAGCTCGGGACCTTCTAGCACAGATACGCAGTATTTT
CASSSGPSSTDTQYF
>TRBV13|TRBJ1-1|-|-
TGTGCCAGCAGCTTAAAATCCGGTTTGCCTGAAGCTTTCTTT
CASSLKSGLPEAFF
>TRBV4-2|TRBJ2-7|TRBD2|-
TGTGCCAGCAGCCAAGAGGGGGGACTAGCCCACGAGCAGTACTTC
CASSQEGGLAHEQYF
>TRBV5-4|TRBJ2-7|TRBD1|-
TGTGCCAGCAGCTTGGGGGACAGCTCCTACGAGCAGTACTTC
CASSLGDSSYEQYF
>TRBV5-1|TRBJ1-1|-|-
TGCGCCAGCAGCTTGGCAGGGAGTACTGAAGCTTTCTTT
CASSLAGSTEAFF
>TRBV2|TRBJ2-4|-|-
TGTGCCAGCAGTGGGGGTTCGGACAAAAACATTCAGTACTTC
CASSGGSDKNIQYF
>TRBV7-9|TRBJ2-3|TRBD2|-
TGTGCCAGCAGCTTGCCACCGGGGGGTTTCACAGATACGCAGTATTTT
CASSLPPGGFTDTQYF
>TRBV5-1|TRBJ2-7|-|-
TGCGCCAGCAGCTCCACTTCGCGAACAGGGACCTCCTACGAGCAGTACTTC
CASSSTSRTGTSYEQYF
>TRBV4-1|TRBJ2-5|-|few
TGCGCCAGCAGCCAAGATCCGACAGGACACCAAGAGACCCAGTACTTC
CASSQDPTGHQETQYF
>TRBV4-3|TRBJ2-1|TRBD2|-
TGCGCCAGCAGCCCCGTGCGGACTAGCGGGACCAATGAGCAGTTCTTC
CASSPVRTSGTNEQFF
>TRBV28|TRBJ2-2|-|-
TGTGCCAGCAGACTCGGTTGGGCCGGGGAGCTGTTTTTT
CASRLGWAGELFF
>TRBV11-2|TRBJ2-1|-|-
TGTGCCAGCAGCTTAGCCACCCGCAGGCCGAGCAATGAGCAGTTCTTC
CASSLATRRPSNEQFF
>TRBV4-1|TRBJ2-7|TRBD1|-
TGCGCCAGCAGCTACGGGACAGGGGCCTCGTACGAGCAGTACTTC
CASSYGTGASYEQYF
>TRBV13|TRBJ2-5|-|-
TGTGCCAGCAGCTTAGTAGCAGGGGACGGAGAGACCCAGTACTTC
CASSLVAGDGETQYF
>TRBV6-6|TRBJ2-7|-|-
TGTGCCAGCAGTTACGGGACCCGGGGCGACGAGCAGTACTTC
CASSYGTRGDEQYF
>TRBV7-6|TRBJ2-1|-|-
TGTGCCAGCAGCTTAGGTCCTGGGGTATACAATGAGCAGTTCTTC
CASSLGPGVYNEQFF
>TRBV5-1|TRBJ1-5|-|-
TGCGCCAGCAGCTTGTACCGGGGGGTAGGCAATCAGCCCCAGCATTTT
CASSLYRGVGNQPQHF
>TRBV6-1|TRBJ2-7|-|-
TGTGCCAGCAGTGGGTTTACAGGGCACTCCTACGAGCAGTACTTC
CASSGFTGHSYEQYF
>TRBV15|TRBJ2-7|TRBD2|few
TGTGCCACCAGCAGAGACGGGGGGGGCGGAAGCGAGCAGTACTTC
CATSRDGGGGSEQYF
>TRBV2|TRBJ2-7|TRBD1|-
TGTGCCAGCAGGGGCGGGACAGGGATTCGCAACGAGCAGTACTTC
CASRGGTGIRNEQYF
>TRBV11-2|TRBJ2-1|TRBD1|-
TGTGCCAGCAGCTCACGGGACAGCTCCTACAATGAGCAGTTCTTC
CASSSRDSSYNEQFF
>TRBV28|TRBJ2-5|-|-
TGTGCCAGCAGTTCGAAGAGGCAGGGAACTACCCAAGAGACCCAGTACTTC
CASSSKRQGTTQETQYF
>TRBV5-1|TRBJ2-7|-|-
TGCGCCAGCAGCTTGACCTACACCGGAAGGAAGAGCTCCTACGAGCAGTACTTC
CASSLTYTGRKSSYEQYF
>TRBV7-3|TRBJ1-2|TRBD1|-
TGTGCCAGCAGCTTAAGTCCAGGGGGAGAAGGCTACACCTTC
CASSLSPGGEGYTF
>TRBV13|TRBJ2-7|-|once
TGTGCCAGCAGCGATCGGTACGAGCAGTACTTC
CASSDRYEQYF
>TRBV19|TRBJ2-7|TRBD1|-
TGTGCCAGTAGAATGACAGGGTCCTACGAGCAGTACTTC
CASRMTGSYEQYF
>TRBV15|TRBJ1-4|TRBD1|-
TGTGCCACCAGTTGGACCGGGACAGGGGGAGAAAAACTGTTTTTT
CATSWTGTGGEKLFF
>TRBV4-2|TRBJ2-5|-|-
TGTGCCAGCAGCCAAGAATACGGGGCCAGTAAAGAGACCCAGTACTTC
CASSQEYGASKETQYF
>TRBV4-2|TRBJ2-2|TRBD2|-
TGTGCCAGCAGCCAAGATCTACTAGCGGGAGTTCAAAACACCGGGGAGCTGTTTTTT
CASSQDLLAGVQNTGELFF
>TRBV29-1|TRBJ2-7|TRBD1|-
TGCAGCGCAGGGACAGCGGATTACGAGCAGTACTTC
CSAGTADYEQYF
>TRBV28|TRBJ2-7|-|-
TGTGCCAGCAGTTTTCGGGGGATCAACTACGAGCAGTACTTC
CASSFRGINYEQYF
>TRBV6-1|TRBJ2-1|-|-
TGTGCCAGCAGTGTAAGGGGCAATGAGCAGTTCTTC
CASSVRGNEQFF
>TRBV28|TRBJ2-2|-|-
TGTGCCAGCAGTTTATCCCCCGGAGATACCGGGGAGCTGTTTTTT
CASSLSPGDTGELFF
>TRBV10-1|TRBJ2-7|TRBD2|-
TGCGCCAGCAGTGATTCTAGCGGATCCTACGAGCAGTACTTC
CASSDSSGSYEQYF
>TRBV27|TRBJ2-1|TRBD2|-
TGTGCCAGCAGCCCGGGACTAGCGGTTTACAATGAGCAGTTCTTC
CASSPGLAVYNEQFF
>TRBV28|TRBJ1-1|-|-
TGTGCCAGCAGACAATCCCTTGGGTACACTGAAGCTTTCTTT
CASRQSLGYTEAFF
>TRBV6-5|TRBJ2-7|-|-
TGTGCCAGCAGTTATTTTGAGGGCGAGCAGTACTTC
CASSYFEGEQYF
>TRBV30|TRBJ1-2|-|-
TGTGCCTGGAACCACCCAGCTAAGAACTATGGCTACACCTTC
CAWNHPAKNYGYTF
>TRBV7-3|TRBJ2-1|-|-
TGTGCCAGCAGCTTATCAGGCGCGGGTGAGCAGTTCTTC
CASSLSGAGEQFF
>TRBV7-8|TRBJ2-1|TRBD2|-
TGTGCCAGCAGCTCGACTAGCGGGAGGGCCGGTGAGCAGTTCTTC
CASSSTSGRAGEQFF
>TRBV28|TRBJ2-3|TRBD1|-
TGTGCCAGCAGTTCCATTCACAGGGGGCGAGGGGTCACAGATACGCAGTATTTT
CASSSIHRGRGVTDTQYF